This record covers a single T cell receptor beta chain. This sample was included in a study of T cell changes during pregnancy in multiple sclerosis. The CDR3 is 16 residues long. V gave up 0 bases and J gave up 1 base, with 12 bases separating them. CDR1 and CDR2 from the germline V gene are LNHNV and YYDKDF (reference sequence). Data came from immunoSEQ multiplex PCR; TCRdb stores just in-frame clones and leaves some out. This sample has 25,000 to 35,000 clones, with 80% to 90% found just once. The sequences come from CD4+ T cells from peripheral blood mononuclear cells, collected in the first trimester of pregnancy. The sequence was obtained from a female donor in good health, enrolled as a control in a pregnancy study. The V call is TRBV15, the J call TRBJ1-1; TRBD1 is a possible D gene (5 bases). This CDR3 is CATSREFGQGNTEAFF. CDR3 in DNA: TGTGCCACCAGCAGAGAATTTGGGCAGGGGAACACTGAAGCTTTCTTT.